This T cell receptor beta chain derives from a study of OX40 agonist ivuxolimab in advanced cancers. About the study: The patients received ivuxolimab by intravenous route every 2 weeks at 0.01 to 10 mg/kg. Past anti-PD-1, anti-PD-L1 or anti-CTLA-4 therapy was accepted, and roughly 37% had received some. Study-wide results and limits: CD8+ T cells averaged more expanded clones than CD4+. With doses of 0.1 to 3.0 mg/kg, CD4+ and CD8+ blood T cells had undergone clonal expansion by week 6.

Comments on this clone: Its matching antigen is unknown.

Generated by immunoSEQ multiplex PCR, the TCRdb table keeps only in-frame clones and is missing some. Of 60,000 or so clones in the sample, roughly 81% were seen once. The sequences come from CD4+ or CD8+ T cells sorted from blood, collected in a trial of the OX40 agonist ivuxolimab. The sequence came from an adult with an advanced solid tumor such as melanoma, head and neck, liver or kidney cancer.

CDR3 loop: CATTGDLAKNIQYF. For the CDR3, the DNA is TGTGCCACGACAGGGGATCTAGCCAAAAACATTCAGTACTTC. The J gene is TRBJ2-4, the V gene TRBV10-3, with 8 bases that match TRBD1. The CDR3 is made up of 14 amino acids. CDR1 ENHRY and CDR2 SYGVKD come from the germline V gene. V gave up 10 bases and J gave up 0 bases; unmatched junction bases: 5.